This TCR beta chain was retrieved from a study of blood T cell repertoires in COVID-19. The table came from immunoSEQ multiplex PCR; TCRdb's copy has only in-frame clones and leaves some out. The data show more than 150,000 clones, about 90% seen once. V lost 4 bases to trimming and J lost 4 bases, with 16 bases between them. The CDR3 runs 15 residues. Germline values: CDR1 LNHDA, CDR2 SQIVND (reference sequence). This clone was picked up one time. The V call is TRBV19, the J call TRBJ1-1; weak D call: TRBD1 (6 bases). This TCR was sampled from a woman in her 50s who had recovered from COVID-19. The sample taken for sequencing was PBMCs or T cells enriched from blood (not recorded which). The DNA for the CDR3 is TGTGCCAGTAGTAGACAAACAGGGATCGGCACTGAAGCTTTCTTT. This gives the protein CASSRQTGIGTEAFF.